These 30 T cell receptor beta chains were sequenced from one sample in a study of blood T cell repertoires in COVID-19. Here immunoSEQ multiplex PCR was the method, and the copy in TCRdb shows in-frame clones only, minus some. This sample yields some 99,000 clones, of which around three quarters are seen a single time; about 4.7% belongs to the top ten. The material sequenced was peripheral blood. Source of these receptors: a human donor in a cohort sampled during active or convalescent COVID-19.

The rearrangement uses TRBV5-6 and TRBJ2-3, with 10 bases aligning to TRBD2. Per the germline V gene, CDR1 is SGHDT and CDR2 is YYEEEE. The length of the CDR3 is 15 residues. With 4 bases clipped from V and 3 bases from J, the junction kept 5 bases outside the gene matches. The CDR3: CASSPGLAVTDTQYF. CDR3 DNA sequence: TGTGCCAGCAGCCCTGGACTAGCGGTAACAGATACGCAGTATTTT.

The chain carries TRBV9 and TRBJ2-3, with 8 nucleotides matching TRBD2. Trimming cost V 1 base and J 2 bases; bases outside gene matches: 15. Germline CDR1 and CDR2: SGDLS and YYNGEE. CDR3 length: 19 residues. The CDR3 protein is CASSVHRVPGTSPTDTQYF. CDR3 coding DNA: TGTGCCAGCAGCGTACATAGGGTCCCCGGGACTAGTCCCACAGATACGCAGTATTTT.

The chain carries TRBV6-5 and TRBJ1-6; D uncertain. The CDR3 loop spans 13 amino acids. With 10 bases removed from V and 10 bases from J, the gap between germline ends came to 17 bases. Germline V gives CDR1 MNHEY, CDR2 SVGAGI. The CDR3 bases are TGTGCCATCGTGCGTGATGGTTGGTCACCCCTCCACTTT. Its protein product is CAIVRDGWSPLHF.

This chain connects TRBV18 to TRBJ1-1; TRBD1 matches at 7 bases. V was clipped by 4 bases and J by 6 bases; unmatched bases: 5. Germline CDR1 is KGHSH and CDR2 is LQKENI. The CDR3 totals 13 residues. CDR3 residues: CASSLDRAAEAFF. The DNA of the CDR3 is TGTGCCAGCTCACTAGACAGGGCCGCTGAAGCTTTCTTT.

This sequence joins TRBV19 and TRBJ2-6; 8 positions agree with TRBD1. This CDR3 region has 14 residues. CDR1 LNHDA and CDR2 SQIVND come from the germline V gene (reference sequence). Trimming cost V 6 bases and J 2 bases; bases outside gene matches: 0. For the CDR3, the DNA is TGTGCCAGTAGGGACAGGGCTGGGGCCAACGTCCTGACTTTC. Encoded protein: CASRDRAGANVLTF.

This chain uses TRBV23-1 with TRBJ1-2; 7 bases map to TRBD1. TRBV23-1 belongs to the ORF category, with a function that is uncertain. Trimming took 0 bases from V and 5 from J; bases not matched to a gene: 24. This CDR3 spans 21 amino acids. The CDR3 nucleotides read TGCGCCAGCAGTCAATCGTGTCCTAAGAGGGCCAGAAGACAGGGAGGATATGGCTACACCTTC. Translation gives CASSQSCPKRARRQGGYGYTF.

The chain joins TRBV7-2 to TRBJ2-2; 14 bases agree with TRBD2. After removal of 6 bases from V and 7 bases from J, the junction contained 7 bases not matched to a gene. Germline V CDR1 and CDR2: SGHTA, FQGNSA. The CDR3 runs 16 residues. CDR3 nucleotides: TGTGCCAGCAGTTCCCGACTAGCGGGGGGGGTCGGGGAGCTGTTTTTT. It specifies CASSSRLAGGVGELFF.

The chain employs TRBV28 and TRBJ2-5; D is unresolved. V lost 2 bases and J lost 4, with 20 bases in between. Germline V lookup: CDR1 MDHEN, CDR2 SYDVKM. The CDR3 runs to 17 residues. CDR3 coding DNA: TGTGCCAGCAGTTTAGAGATGGTGGGCGCAACTCTAGAGACCCAGTACTTC. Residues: CASSLEMVGATLETQYF.

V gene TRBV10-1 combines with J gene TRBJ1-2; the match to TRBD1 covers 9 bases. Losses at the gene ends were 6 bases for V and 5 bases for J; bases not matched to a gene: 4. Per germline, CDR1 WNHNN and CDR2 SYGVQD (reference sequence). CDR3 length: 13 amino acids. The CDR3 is CASSWGQGYGYTF. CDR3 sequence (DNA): TGCGCCAGCAGCTGGGGACAGGGATATGGCTACACCTTC.

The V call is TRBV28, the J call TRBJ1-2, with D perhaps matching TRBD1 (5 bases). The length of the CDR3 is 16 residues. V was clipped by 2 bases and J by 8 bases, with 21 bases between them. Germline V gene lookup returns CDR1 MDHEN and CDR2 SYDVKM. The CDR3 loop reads CASSLAESRVVRGYTF. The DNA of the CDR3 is TGTGCCAGCAGTTTAGCCGAAAGCAGGGTAGTCCGCGGCTACACCTTC.

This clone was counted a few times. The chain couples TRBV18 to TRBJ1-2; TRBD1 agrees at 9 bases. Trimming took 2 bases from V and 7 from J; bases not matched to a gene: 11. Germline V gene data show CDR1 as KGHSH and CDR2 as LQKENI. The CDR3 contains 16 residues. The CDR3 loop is CASSPSATGGKGGYTF. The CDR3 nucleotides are TGTGCCAGCTCACCATCGGCGACAGGGGGTAAAGGTGGCTACACCTTC.

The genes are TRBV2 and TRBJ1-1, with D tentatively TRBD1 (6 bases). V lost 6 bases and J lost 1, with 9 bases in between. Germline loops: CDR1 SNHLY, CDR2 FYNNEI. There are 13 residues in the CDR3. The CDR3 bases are TGTGCCAGCAGCTTACAGGGGAACACTGAAGCTTTCTTT. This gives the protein CASSLQGNTEAFF.

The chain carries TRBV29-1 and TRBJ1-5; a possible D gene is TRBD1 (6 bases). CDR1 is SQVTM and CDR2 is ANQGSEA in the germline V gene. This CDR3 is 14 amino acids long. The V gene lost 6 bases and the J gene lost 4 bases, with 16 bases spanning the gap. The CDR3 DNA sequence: TGCAGCGTGGGACTAGGGGGGCGAAATCAGCCCCAGCATTTT. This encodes CSVGLGGRNQPQHF.

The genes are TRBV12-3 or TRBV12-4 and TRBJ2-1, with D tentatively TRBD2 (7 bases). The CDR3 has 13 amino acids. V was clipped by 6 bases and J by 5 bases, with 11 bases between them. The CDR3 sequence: CASSGGRNNEQFF. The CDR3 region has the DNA TGTGCCAGCAGCGGGGGGCGAAACAATGAGCAGTTCTTC.

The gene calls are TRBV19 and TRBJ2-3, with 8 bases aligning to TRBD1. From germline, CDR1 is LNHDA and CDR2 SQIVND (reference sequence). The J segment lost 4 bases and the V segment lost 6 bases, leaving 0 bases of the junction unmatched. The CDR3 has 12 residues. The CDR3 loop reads CASRQGADTQYF. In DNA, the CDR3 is TGTGCCAGTAGACAGGGGGCAGATACGCAGTATTTT. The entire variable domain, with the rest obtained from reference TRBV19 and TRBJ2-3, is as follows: DGGITQSPKYLFRKEGQNVTLSCEQNLNHDAMYWYRQDPGQGLRLIYYSQIVNDFQKGDIAEGYSVSREKKESFPLTVTSAQKNPTAFYLCASRQGADTQYFGPGTRLTVL.

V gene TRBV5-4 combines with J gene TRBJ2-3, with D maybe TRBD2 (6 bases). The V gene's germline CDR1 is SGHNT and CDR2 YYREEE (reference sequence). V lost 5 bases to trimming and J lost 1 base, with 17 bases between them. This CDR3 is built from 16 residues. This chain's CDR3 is CASSLTSGLGTDTQYF. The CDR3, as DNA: TGTGCCAGCAGTCTGACGAGCGGGCTAGGCACAGATACGCAGTATTTT.

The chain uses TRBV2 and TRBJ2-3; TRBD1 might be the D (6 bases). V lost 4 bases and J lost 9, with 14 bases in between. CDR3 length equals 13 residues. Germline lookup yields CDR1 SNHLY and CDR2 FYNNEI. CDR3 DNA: TGTGCCAGCAGTGTGGAGCAGGGGATAACGCAGTATTTT. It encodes CASSVEQGITQYF.

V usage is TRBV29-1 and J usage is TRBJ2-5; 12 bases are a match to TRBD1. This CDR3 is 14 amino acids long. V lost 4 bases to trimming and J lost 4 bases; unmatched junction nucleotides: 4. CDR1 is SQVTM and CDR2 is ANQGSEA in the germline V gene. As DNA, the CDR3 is TGCAGCGTTGGCGGGACAGGGGGCGGAGAGACCCAGTACTTC. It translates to CSVGGTGGGETQYF.

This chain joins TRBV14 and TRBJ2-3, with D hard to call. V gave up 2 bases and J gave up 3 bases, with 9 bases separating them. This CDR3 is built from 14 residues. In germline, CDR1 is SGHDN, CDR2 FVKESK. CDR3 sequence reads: CASSQFRITDTQYF. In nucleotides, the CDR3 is TGTGCCAGCAGCCAATTTAGAATTACAGATACGCAGTATTTT.

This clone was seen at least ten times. The DNA of the CDR3 is TGCGCCAGCAGCCAAGAACGATTACTAGCCTGGGGAGAGACCCAGTACTTC. This translates into CASSQERLLAWGETQYF. The rearrangement uses TRBV4-3 and TRBJ2-5, with a tentative D call TRBD2 (6 bases). V was clipped by 0 bases and J by 4 bases, with 18 bases between them. The germline gives CDR1 LGHNA, CDR2 YSLEER. The CDR3 totals 17 residues.

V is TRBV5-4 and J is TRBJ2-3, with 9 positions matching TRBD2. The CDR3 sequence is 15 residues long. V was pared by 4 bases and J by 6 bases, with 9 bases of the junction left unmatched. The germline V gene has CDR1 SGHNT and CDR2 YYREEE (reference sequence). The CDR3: CASSSSGGIRDTQYF. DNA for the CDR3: TGTGCCAGCAGCAGCAGCGGGGGGATCCGGGATACGCAGTATTTT.

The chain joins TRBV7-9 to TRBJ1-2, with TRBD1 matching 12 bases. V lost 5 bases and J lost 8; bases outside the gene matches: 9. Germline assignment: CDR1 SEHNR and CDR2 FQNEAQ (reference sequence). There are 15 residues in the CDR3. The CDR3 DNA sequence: TGTGCCAGCAGCCCCCCGGGACAGGGGGCCTTGGGCTACACCTTC. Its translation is CASSPPGQGALGYTF.

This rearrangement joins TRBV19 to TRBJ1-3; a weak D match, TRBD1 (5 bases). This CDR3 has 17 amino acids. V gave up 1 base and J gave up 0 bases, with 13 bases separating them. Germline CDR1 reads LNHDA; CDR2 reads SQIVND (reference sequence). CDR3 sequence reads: CASSIVNRLSSGNTIYF. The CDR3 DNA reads TGTGCCAGTAGTATAGTCAACAGGCTAAGCTCTGGAAACACCATATATTTT.

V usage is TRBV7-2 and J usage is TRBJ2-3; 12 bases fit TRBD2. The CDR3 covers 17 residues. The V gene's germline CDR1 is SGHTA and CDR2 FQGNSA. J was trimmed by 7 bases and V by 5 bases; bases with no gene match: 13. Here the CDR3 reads CASSPSVGLAGGNTQYF. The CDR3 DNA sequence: TGTGCCAGCAGCCCCTCCGTGGGTCTAGCGGGAGGGAATACGCAGTATTTT.

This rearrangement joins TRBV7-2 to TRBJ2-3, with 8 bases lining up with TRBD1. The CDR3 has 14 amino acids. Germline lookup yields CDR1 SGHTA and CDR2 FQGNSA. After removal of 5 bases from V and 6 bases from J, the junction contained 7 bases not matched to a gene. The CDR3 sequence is CASSGTGGLDTQYF. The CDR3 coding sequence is TGTGCCAGCAGCGGGACAGGTGGATTGGATACGCAGTATTTT.

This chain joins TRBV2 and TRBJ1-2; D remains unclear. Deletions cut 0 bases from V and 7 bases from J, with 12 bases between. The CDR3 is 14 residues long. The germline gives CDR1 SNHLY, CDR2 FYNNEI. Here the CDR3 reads CASSEATGVRGYTF. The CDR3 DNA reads TGTGCCAGCAGTGAAGCAACGGGAGTACGTGGCTACACCTTC. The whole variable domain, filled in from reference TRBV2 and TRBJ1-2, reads EPEVTQTPSHQVTQMGQEVILRCVPISNHLYFYWYRQILGQKVEFLVSFYNNEISEKSEIFDDQFSVERPDGSNFTLKIRSTKLEDSAMYFCASSEATGVRGYTFGSGTRLTVV.

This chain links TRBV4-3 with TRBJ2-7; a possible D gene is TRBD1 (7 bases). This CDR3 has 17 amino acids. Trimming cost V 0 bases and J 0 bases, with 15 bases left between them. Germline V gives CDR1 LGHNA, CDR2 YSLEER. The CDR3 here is CASSQDLGGGSSYEQYF. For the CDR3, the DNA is TGCGCCAGCAGCCAAGATCTAGGAGGGGGCAGCTCCTACGAGCAGTACTTC.

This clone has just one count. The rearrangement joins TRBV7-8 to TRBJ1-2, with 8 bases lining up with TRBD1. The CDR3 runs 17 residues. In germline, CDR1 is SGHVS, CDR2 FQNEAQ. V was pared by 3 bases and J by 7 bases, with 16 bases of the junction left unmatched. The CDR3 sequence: CASSFTHRQGREGGYTF. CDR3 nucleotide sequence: TGTGCCAGCAGCTTCACCCATAGACAGGGGAGGGAGGGTGGCTACACCTTC.

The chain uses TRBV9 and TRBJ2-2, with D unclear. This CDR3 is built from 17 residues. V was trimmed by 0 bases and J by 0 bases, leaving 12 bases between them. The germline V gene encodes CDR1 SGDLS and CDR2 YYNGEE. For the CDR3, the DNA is TGTGCCAGCAGCGTAGGAGTGCGTCAAGCGAACACCGGGGAGCTGTTTTTT. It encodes CASSVGVRQANTGELFF.

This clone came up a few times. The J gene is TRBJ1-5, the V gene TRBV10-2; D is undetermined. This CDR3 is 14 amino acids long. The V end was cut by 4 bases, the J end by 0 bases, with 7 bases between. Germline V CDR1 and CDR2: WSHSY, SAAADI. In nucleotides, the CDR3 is TGCGCCAGCAGTGTCGGGTATAGCAATCAGCCCCAGCATTTT. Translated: CASSVGYSNQPQHF.